At least ten counts were recorded for the clone carrying this TCR beta chain. Its cognate antigen is unknown. J gave up 7 bases and V 4 bases, and 8 bases lay outside the gene matches. This CDR3 has 15 residues. CDR1 MNHNS and CDR2 SASEGT come from the germline V gene. This sample stems from a study of T cells in Graves' hyperthyroidism and ophthalmopathy. Amplified TCR beta CDR3 regions derived from RNA transcripts. Using the HTBI primer set, a first-round RT-PCR was run on the TCR CDR3. TCRdb reprocessed the multiplex PCR reads via MiXCR and lists one record per CDR3 protein. The table lists 300,000 to 400,000 distinct CDR3 sequences, roughly 15% of them singletons. General observations from the study: Within blood appeared most thyroid clonotypes that had expanded above 0.001. Progression to ophthalmopathy was predicted a median of approximately 6.4 months early.

Individuals with ophthalmopathy presented a Clinical Activity Score of at least 3, a NOSPECS grade of at least 4 and a duration under 3 months. Diagnoses rested on clinical symptoms, serum thyroxine and TRAb, thyroid ultrasound and orbital computed tomography. The receptor was derived from a woman between 25 and 40 years old with Graves' ophthalmopathy. The chain couples TRBV6-1 to TRBJ2-5, with TRBD1 identical over 11 bases. Sequencing was done on a sample of blood. CDR3 DNA sequence: TGTGCCAGCAGTGGGGGACAGGGGGTATGGGGGACCCAGTACTTC. This translates into CASSGGQGVWGTQYF.